Shown below are 6 T cell receptor beta chains from a single sample sequenced in a study of T cell responses to AZD1222 COVID-19 vaccine. Assay used: immunoSEQ multiplex PCR; TCRdb lists only in-frame clones, some missing. The data show about 110,000 clones, more than 75% seen once. This specimen consisted of peripheral blood, obtained on day 0 of AZD1222 vaccination. These receptor sequences come from an adult in good health.

The chain couples TRBV11-2 to TRBJ1-4, with TRBD1 identical over 9 bases. Germline V gene sequence: CDR1 SGHAT, CDR2 FQNNGV. V lost 5 bases to trimming and J lost 7 bases; unmatched junction nucleotides: 5. This CDR3 region has 14 residues. The CDR3 sequence: CASSPGQGVEKLFF. In DNA, the CDR3 is TGTGCCAGCAGCCCGGGACAGGGAGTTGAAAAACTGTTTTTT.

The V call is TRBV6-5, the J call TRBJ1-1; TRBD1 matches at 9 bases. Germline CDR1 reads MNHEY; CDR2 reads SVGAGI. The CDR3 sequence is 15 residues long. V was clipped by 7 bases and J by 5 bases; unmatched bases: 11. The CDR3 is CASTTPGTGQTEAFF. For the CDR3, the DNA is TGTGCCAGCACTACCCCCGGGACAGGGCAAACTGAAGCTTTCTTT.

This rearrangement joins TRBV6-5 to TRBJ1-2, with D possibly matching TRBD1 (6 bases). The CDR3 is 14 amino acids. From germline, CDR1 is MNHEY and CDR2 SVGAGI. Trimming pared 0 bases from V and 3 bases from J, leaving 8 bases between. CDR3 coding DNA: TGTGCCAGCAGTTACTCGCACAGGGACTATGGCTACACCTTC. This gives the protein CASSYSHRDYGYTF.

CDR3 sequence (DNA): TGTGCCAGCAGTGACCTCCTCGGCACAGATACGCAGTATTTT. Translation: CASSDLLGTDTQYF. V usage is TRBV25-1 and J usage is TRBJ2-3; no firm D call. Germline-derived CDR1 and CDR2 are MGHDK and SYGVNS. The CDR3 loop spans 14 amino acids. V was pared by 3 bases and J by 1 base, with 8 bases between.

The chain is built from TRBV5-1 and TRBJ2-1, with D possibly called TRBD1 or TRBD2 (5 bases each). Between the trimmed V and J ends, which lost 4 bases and 0 bases, there was a span of 17 bases. Germline V gives CDR1 SGHRS, CDR2 YFSETQ. CDR3 size: 17 residues. The CDR3 sequence is CASSTGTASSSYNEQFF. The CDR3 region has the DNA TGCGCCAGCAGCACCGGGACCGCATCAAGCTCCTACAATGAGCAGTTCTTC.

On this clone: Additional DNA sequences in this sample encode the identical CDR3. The chain recombines TRBV9 with TRBJ2-7; 11 bases match TRBD1. The germline V gene has CDR1 SGDLS and CDR2 YYNGEE. Trimming cost V 4 bases and J 3 bases; bases outside gene matches: 3. The CDR3 extends over 14 amino acids. The CDR3 region is CASSSGTGGYEQYF. The CDR3 coding sequence is TGTGCCAGCAGCTCCGGGACAGGGGGCTACGAGCAGTACTTC.